The T cell receptor (beta chain) under discussion was sequenced for a study of T cell responses to AZD1222 COVID-19 vaccine. Whole-study findings and limits: The study reported that nearly half of spike-specific TCRs target unmutated variant regions. White British people made up most donors, females outnumbered males, and clonal diversity was possibly underestimated. Among vaccine-associated CD4 TCRs, coverage spanned spike, with dominance at 160-218 and 743-854.

With regard to this clone: Its antigen is not known.

Sequencing was performed with immunoSEQ multiplex PCR; in TCRdb, only in-frame clones are kept and a portion is missing. In the table there are 120,000 or so clones, around 92% of which are singletons. Pooling was applied to second doses at about 4 or about 12 weeks. This CDR3 has 17 residues. Trimming shortened V by 9 bases and J by 0 bases, and 21 bases separated the two germline ends. CDR1 LNHDA and CDR2 SQIVND come from the germline V gene (reference sequence). The chain joins TRBV19 to TRBJ1-5; D might be TRBD1 (5 bases). The sequence derives from an adult who received the AZD1222 COVID-19 vaccine. This specimen consisted of peripheral blood, obtained 28 days after the second AZD1222 dose. CDR3 residues: CASSGRINSRSNQPQHF. CDR3 nucleotides: TGTGCCAGCTCGGGACGGATAAATTCCCGTAGCAATCAGCCCCAGCATTTT.